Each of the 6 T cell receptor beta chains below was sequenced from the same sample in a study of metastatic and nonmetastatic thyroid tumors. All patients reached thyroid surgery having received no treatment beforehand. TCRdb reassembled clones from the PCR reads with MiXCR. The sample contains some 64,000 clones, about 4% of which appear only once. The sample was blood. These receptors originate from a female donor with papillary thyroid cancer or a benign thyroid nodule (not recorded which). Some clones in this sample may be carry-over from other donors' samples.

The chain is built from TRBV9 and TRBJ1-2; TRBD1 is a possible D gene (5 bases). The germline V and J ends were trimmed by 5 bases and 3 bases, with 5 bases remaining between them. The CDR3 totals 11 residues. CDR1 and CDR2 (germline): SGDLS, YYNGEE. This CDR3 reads CASRGDYGYTF. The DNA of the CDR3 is TGTGCCAGCAGAGGGGACTATGGCTACACCTTC.

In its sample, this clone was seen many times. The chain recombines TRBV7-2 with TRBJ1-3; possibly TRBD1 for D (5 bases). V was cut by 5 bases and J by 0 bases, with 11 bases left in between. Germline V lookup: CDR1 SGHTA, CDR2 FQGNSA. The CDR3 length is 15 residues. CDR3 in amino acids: CASSQQATSGNTIYF. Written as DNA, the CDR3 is TGTGCCAGCAGCCAACAGGCTACCTCTGGAAACACCATATATTTT. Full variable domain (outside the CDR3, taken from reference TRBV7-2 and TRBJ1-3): GAGVSQSPSNKVTEKGKDVELRCDPISGHTALYWYRQSLGQGLEFLIYFQGNSAPDKSGLPSDRFSAERTGGSVSTLTIQRTQQEDSAVYLCASSQQATSGNTIYFGEGSWLTVV.

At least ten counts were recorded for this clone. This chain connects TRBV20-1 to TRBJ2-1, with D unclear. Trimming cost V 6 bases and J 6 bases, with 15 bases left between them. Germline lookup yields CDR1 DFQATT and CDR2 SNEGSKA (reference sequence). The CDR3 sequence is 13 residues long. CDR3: CSAHLGETNEQFF. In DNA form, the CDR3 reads TGCAGTGCCCACCTCGGTGAAACCAATGAGCAGTTCTTC.

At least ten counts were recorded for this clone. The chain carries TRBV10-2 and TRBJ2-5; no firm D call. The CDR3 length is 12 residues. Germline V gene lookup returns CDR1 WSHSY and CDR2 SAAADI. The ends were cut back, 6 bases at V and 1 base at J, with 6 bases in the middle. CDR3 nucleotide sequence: TGCGCCAGCAGGGGTTCCCAAGAGACCCAGTACTTC. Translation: CASRGSQETQYF.

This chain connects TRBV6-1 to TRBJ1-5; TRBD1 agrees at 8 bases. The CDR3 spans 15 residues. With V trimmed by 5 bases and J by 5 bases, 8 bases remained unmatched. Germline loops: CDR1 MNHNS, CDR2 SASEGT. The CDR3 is CASSIGTGGDQPQHF. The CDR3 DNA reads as TGTGCCAGCAGTATCGGGACAGGTGGGGATCAGCCCCAGCATTTT.

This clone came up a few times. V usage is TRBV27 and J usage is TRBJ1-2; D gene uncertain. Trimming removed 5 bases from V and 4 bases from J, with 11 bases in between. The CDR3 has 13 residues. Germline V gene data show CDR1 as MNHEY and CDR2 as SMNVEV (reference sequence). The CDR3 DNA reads TGTGCCAGCAGTGTGGACGGACTCTATGGCTACACCTTC. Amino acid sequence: CASSVDGLYGYTF.